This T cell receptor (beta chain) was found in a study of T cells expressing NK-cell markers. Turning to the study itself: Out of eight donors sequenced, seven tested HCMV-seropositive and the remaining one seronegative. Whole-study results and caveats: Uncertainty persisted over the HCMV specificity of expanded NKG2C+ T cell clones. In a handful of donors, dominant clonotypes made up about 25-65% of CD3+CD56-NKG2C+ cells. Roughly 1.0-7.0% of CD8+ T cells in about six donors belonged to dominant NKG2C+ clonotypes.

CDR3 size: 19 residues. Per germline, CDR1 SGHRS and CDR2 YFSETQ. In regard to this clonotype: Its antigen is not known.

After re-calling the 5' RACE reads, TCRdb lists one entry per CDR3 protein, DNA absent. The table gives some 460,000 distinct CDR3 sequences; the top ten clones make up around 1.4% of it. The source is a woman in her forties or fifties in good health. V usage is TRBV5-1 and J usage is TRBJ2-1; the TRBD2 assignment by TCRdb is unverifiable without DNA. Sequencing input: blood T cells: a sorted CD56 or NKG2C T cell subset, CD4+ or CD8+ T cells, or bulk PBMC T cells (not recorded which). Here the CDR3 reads CASSLLPASAGGPYNEQFF.